This entry concerns a single T cell receptor (beta chain). Clones were sequenced by immunoSEQ multiplex PCR, and TCRdb holds only the in-frame ones, with some missing. Among some 87,000 clones, about 79% were seen once, and the ten largest hold approximately 15%. This sample was taken from a study of blood T cell repertoires in COVID-19. CDR1 and CDR2 from the germline V gene are SGHVS and FQNEAQ. CDR3 length: 15 residues. V lost 4 bases and J lost 7; bases outside the gene matches: 5. The specimen sequenced was peripheral blood. This receptor was identified in a human donor in a cohort sampled during active COVID-19. J is TRBJ2-1 and V is TRBV7-8; 12 positions agree with TRBD2. The CDR3 bases are TGTGCCAGCAGCTACCAACTAGCGGGAGGAAATGAGCAGTTCTTC. It is translated as CASSYQLAGGNEQFF.